The T cell receptor beta chain described here comes from a study of response to subunit inactivated influenza vaccine. Germline assignment: CDR1 SGHRS and CDR2 YFSETQ. The CDR3 length is 15 residues. J lost 2 bases, V lost 5 bases, and 8 bases had no gene match. This clonotype was seen more than once but under ten times. TCRdb used MiXCR to reprocess the RT-PCR reads, holding one entry per CDR3 protein. The table has around 570,000 distinct CDR3 sequences, around 10% seen once. This same sample was also part of a study on T cells expressing NK-cell markers. That report notes: As the method of synthesis, 5'RACE template switching with UMIs yielded TCR beta cDNA. Among the eight sequenced donors, seven tested HCMV-seropositive and one tested seronegative. In several experiments, sorting was restricted to alpha-beta TCR T cells by an anti-gamma-delta TCR antibody. The CD3+CD56-NKG2C+ fraction was also led by these clonotypes in a few donors.

The chain uses TRBV5-1 and TRBJ2-5, with 8 bases fitting TRBD2. The sample in question was PBMCs from blood, obtained on the day of vaccination. This TCR was sampled from a man aged 50-59 years who received an inactivated influenza vaccine. Here the CDR3 reads CASRGERGQQETQYF. The CDR3 DNA reads TGCGCCAGCAGGGGAGAGCGGGGGCAGCAAGAGACCCAGTACTTC.